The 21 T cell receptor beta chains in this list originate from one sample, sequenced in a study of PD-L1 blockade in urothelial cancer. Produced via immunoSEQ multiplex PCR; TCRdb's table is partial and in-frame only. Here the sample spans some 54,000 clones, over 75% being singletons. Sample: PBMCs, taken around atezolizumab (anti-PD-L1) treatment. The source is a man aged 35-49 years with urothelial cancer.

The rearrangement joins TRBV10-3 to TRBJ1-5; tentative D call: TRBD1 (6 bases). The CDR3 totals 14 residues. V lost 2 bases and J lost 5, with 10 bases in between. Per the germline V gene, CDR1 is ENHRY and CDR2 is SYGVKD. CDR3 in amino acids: CAISEGQRDQPQHF. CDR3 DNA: TGTGCCATCAGTGAGGGACAGAGGGATCAGCCCCAGCATTTT.

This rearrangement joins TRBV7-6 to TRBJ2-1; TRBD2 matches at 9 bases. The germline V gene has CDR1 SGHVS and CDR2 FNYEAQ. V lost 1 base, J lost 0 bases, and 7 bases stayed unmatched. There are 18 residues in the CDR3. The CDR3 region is CASSLVVAGVHSYNEQFF. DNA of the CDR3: TGTGCCAGCAGCTTAGTGGTAGCGGGAGTGCACTCCTACAATGAGCAGTTCTTC. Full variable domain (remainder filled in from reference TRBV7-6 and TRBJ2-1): GAGVSQSPRYKVTKRGQDVALRCDPISGHVSLYWYRQALGQGPEFLTYFNYEAQQDKSGLPNDRFSAERPEGSISTLTIQRTEQRDSAMYRCASSLVVAGVHSYNEQFFGPGTRLTVL.

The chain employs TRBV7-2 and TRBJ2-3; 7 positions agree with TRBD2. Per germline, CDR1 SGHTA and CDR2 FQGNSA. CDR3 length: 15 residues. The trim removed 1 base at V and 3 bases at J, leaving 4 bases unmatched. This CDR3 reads CASSLGGSRTDTQYF. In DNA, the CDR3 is TGTGCCAGCAGCTTAGGCGGGAGTAGAACAGATACGCAGTATTTT.

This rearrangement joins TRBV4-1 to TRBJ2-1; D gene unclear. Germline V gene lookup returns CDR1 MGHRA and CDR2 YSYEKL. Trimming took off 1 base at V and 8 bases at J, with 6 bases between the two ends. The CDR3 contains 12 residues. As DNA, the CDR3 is TGCGCCAGCAGCCAAGTCCAGGATGAGCAGTTCTTC. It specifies CASSQVQDEQFF.

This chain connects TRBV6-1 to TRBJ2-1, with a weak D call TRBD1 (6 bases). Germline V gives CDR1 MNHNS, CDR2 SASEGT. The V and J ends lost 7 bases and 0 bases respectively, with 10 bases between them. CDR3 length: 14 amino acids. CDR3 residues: CASTRGGSYNEQFF. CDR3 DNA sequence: TGTGCCAGCACACGAGGGGGCTCCTACAATGAGCAGTTCTTC.

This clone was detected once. The CDR3 nucleotides read TGTGCCAGTGGGGACAGGGGGCAACCCCAGCATTTT. Its translation: CASGDRGQPQHF. The V call is TRBV28, the J call TRBJ1-5, with 12 bases identical to TRBD1. V dropped 9 bases and J dropped 10; count of bases not matched to a gene: 4. The germline CDR1 and CDR2 sequences are MDHEN and SYDVKM. This CDR3 region has 12 residues. Full variable domain (missing parts from reference TRBV28 and TRBJ1-5): DVKVTQSSRYLVKRTGEKVFLECVQDMDHENMFWYRQDPGLGLRLIYFSYDVKMKEKGDIPEGYSVSREKKERFSLILESASTNQTSMYLCASGDRGQPQHFGDGTRLSIL.

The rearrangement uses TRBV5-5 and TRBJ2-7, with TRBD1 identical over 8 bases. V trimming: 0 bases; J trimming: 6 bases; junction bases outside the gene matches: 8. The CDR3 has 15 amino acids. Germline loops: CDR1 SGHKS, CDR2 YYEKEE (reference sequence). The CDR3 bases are TGTGCCAGCAGCTTGGGGGGCCAGGGGGCTCGCGAGCAGTACTTC. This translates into CASSLGGQGAREQYF.

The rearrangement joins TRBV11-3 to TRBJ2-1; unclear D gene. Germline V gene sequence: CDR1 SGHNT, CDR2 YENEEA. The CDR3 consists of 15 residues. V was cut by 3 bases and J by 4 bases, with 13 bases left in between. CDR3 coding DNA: TGTGCCAGCAGCTTGGGTAGTGTCAGGTACAATGAGCAGTTCTTC. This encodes CASSLGSVRYNEQFF.

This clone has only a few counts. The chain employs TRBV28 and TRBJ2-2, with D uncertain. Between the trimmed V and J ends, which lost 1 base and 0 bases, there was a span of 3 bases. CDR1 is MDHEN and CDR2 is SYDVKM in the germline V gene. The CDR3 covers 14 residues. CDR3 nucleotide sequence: TGTGCCAGCAGTTTATTCACGAACACCGGGGAGCTGTTTTTT. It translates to CASSLFTNTGELFF.

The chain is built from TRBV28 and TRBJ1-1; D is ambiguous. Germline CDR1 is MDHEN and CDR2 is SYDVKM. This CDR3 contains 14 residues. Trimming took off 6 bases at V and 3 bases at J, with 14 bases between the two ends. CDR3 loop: CASSPGRRDTEAFF. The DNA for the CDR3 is TGTGCCAGCAGCCCAGGAAGGCGGGACACTGAAGCTTTCTTT.

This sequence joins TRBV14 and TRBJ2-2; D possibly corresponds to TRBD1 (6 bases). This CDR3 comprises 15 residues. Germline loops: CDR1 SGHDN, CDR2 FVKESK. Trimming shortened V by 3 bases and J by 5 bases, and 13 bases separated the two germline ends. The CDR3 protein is CASSQFYRATGELFF. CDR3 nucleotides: TGTGCCAGCAGCCAGTTCTACAGGGCTACCGGGGAGCTGTTTTTT.

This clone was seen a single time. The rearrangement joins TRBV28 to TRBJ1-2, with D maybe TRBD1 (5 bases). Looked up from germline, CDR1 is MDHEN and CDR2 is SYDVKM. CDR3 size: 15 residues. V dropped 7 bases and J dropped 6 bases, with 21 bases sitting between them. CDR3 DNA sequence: TGTGCCAGCACCCCCAGGGCAGGGTGGAGGGATGGCTACACCTTC. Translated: CASTPRAGWRDGYTF.

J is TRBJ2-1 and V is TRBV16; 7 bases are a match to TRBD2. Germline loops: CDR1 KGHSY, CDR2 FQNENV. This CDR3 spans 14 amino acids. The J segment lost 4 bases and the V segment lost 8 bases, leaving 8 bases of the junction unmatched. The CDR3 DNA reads TGTGCCAGCGCCCCAGCGGGAATTTACAATGAGCAGTTCTTC. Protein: CASAPAGIYNEQFF.

The CDR3 sequence is CASSQSFGSGSVYNEQFF. The CDR3 nucleotides read TGTGCCAGCAGCCAAAGTTTCGGTAGCGGGAGCGTCTACAATGAGCAGTTCTTC. V usage is TRBV4-2 and J usage is TRBJ2-1, with TRBD2 matching 9 bases. The CDR3 is made up of 18 amino acids. Germline V lookup: CDR1 LGHNA, CDR2 YNFKEQ. V shed 2 bases and J 3 bases; nucleotides not matched to a gene: 11.

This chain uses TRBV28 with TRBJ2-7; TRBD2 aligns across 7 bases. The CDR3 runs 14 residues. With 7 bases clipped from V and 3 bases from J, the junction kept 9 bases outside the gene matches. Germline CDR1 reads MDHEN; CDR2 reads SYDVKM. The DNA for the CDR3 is TGTGCCAGCACCCCGGGAGGTCGTGGCTACGAGCAGTACTTC. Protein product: CASTPGGRGYEQYF.

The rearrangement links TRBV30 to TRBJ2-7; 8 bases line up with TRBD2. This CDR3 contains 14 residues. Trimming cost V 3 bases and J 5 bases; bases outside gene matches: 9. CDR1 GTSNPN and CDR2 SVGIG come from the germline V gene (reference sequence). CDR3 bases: TGTGCCTGGAGGATAGCCGGGACTAGAGACGAGCAGTACTTC. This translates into CAWRIAGTRDEQYF.

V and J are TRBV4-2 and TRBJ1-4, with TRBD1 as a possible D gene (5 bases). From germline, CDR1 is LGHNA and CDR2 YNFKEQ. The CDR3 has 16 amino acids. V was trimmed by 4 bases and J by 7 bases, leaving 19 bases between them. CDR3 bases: TGTGCCAGCAGCCGGGAGGGTGGGGGAATGACTGAAAAACTGTTTTTT. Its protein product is CASSREGGGMTEKLFF.

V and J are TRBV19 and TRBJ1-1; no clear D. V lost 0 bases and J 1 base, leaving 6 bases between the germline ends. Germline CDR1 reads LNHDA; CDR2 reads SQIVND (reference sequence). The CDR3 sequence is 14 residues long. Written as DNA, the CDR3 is TGTGCCAGTAGTATAGATCACAGGAACACTGAAGCTTTCTTT. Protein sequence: CASSIDHRNTEAFF.

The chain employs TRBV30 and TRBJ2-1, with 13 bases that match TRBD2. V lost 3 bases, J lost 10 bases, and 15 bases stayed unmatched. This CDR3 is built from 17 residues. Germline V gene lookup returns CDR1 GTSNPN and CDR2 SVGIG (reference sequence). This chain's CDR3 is CAWRPKPGLAGSWEQFF. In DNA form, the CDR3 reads TGTGCCTGGAGACCTAAACCGGGACTAGCGGGGTCTTGGGAGCAGTTCTTC.

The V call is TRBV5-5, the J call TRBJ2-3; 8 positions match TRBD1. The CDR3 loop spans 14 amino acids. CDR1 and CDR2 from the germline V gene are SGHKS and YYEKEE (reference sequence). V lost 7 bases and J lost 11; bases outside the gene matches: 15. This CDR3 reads CASVKPSVGTGQYF. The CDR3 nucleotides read TGTGCCAGCGTAAAGCCTAGCGTGGGGACAGGGCAGTATTTT.

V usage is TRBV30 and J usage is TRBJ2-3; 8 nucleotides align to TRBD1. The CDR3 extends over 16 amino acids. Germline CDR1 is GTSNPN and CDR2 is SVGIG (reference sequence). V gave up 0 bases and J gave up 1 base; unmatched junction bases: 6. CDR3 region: CAWSVPWGQGTDTQYF. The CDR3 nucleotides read TGTGCCTGGAGTGTACCATGGGGACAGGGCACAGATACGCAGTATTTT.